The sequence of this T cell receptor (beta chain) was determined in a study of low-dose radiotherapy and immunotherapy resistance in tumors. TRAV- and TRBV-specific primers, spanning alpha and beta chains, primed first-strand cDNA. The authors amplified TCRs for approximately 18 PCR cycles with a constant-region primer and a V-primer adapter. Each CDR3 protein gets one entry after TCRdb re-called the reads with MiXCR. The sample yields approximately 80,000 distinct CDR3 sequences, around a sixth seen once. V lost 5 bases, J lost 5 bases, and 2 bases stayed unmatched. Germline V gene data show CDR1 as SGHVS and CDR2 as FNYEAQ. This CDR3 has 12 amino acids. Time point indicated: after trial treatment. The treatment denotes: LDRT plus nivolumab, ipilimumab, low-dose cyclophosphamide and aspirin (RACIN trial). This clonotype was observed many times.

The origin of this receptor is a male donor with prostate cancer. Source: PBMCs, taken after low-dose radiotherapy plus immunotherapy. This chain joins TRBV7-6 and TRBJ2-7, with 8 bases fitting TRBD1. The CDR3 nucleotides are TGTGCCAGCAGCGGACAGGGCAACGAGCAGTACTTC. Translation: CASSGQGNEQYF.